Described below is a single TCR beta chain sequence and its context. Its antigen is currently not known. No clone much larger than this one lies a single base away; base qualities are absent. This sample was taken from a study of identical twins listed by TCRdb under 2016. In the study overall: The study deep-sequenced TCR alpha and beta repertoires from monozygotic twins, unrelated adults of various ages and cord blood to test whether fetal clonotypes persist. To rule out contamination, replicate twin experiments were performed at different times with different library preparation protocols.

Beyond this particular receptor, the publication reports: Out-of-frame TCR alpha sequences shared between twins showed an excess of low generation-probability sequences compared with coincidental sharing between unrelated individuals. Invariant T cells such as MAIT and iNKT could partly confound zero-insertion analyses, though diverse VJ usage argued against this for most clonotypes. In monozygotic twins, out-of-frame TCR alpha sharing was systematically underestimated by recombination models, although the models agreed with sharing between unrelated individuals. Because the same donors could not be followed over many years, the conclusions depended on cross-sectional statistical analysis. The excess sharing between twins in beta out-of-frame sequences was weaker because fewer shared sequences reduced the signal-to-noise ratio. Fewer insertions were carried by abundant cord blood beta clonotypes, a similar but weaker trend appeared in young adult naive repertoires, and no such trend appeared in memory repertoires.

Every donor in the study was a healthy Caucasian. Three pairs of female monozygotic twins, all aged roughly 18 to 29 years, made up the twin cohort. Peripheral blood mononuclear cells were used as the source from which RNA for TCR libraries was isolated. Receptors were amplified or captured by 5' RACE. The sample was run on an Illumina HiSeq 2000. A universal primer binding site was introduced by template switching, and a unique molecular identifier was present in the final cDNA, enabling accurate counting of TCR cDNA molecules. Specific primers in the conserved constant-segment region were used to synthesize first-strand cDNA for TCR alpha and beta chains. To control for contamination, every cDNA library carried two barcodes: a SMART-Mk sample barcode plus Illumina barcodes. TruSeq adapter sequences, together with Illumina sample barcodes, were added in two successive PCR steps. Sequencing of the TCR alpha and beta cDNA libraries was done on the Illumina HiSeq platform using custom primers. On the authors' methods: Raw reads were processed with MiGEC to extract unique molecular identifiers, and MiXCR was used to determine CDR3 positions. For each individual, recombination models were inferred using an EM algorithm with the repgenHMM and IGoR tools. The analysis of shared clonotypes was done with the tcR package in R, with sharing normalized by the product of cloneset sizes. To study raw recombination without the effects of thymic and clonal selection, out-of-frame nonproductive sequences were analyzed. TCRdb took the public reads, trimmed them with fastp at Q25, ran MiXCR for clone calling and kept in-frame beta chains. CDR3 protein duplicates are merged, each entry listing the most common genes and DNA. The V and J calls were not made by the authors but by TCRdb's processing. This sample holds roughly 770,000 distinct CDR3 sequences; 15% to 20% were observed only once. The ten largest clones capture less than 15% of the sample.

The CDR3, cysteine through phenylalanine, is 18 amino acids long. Just CDR3 DNA is preserved here, 54 bases in frame from base 1. According to the germline V gene, CDR1 reads MNHEY and CDR2 reads SVGEGT. Here V drops 0 bases and J drops 5 bases, and the junction holds 9 bases not matched to any gene. The data also belong to a second study, concerning T cells expressing NK-cell markers. As that second paper reports: Three sorted T-cell subsets (CD3+CD56+NKG2C+, CD3+CD56+NKG2C- and CD3+CD56-NKG2C+) from roughly eight donors had their TCR beta-chain repertoires profiled. Most of the eight sequenced donors were HCMV-seropositive and one was HCMV-seronegative. To restrict sorting to alphabetaTCR-expressing T cells, an anti-gammadeltaTCR antibody was added in several experiments. For roughly six donors, the dominant CD3+CD56+NKG2C+ clonotypes were among the top 10 CD8+ clonotypes and accounted for roughly 1.0-8% of CD8+ T cells. Those dominant clonotypes were again the most abundant among CD3+CD56-NKG2C+ cells in a few donors, at about 25-60.1%. Whether the expanded NKG2C-expressing T cell clones were specific for HCMV antigens remained unclear. All eight donors whose samples were sequenced were randomly selected healthy volunteers, three of them men and five women. HCMV serostatus was determined by detecting HCMV-specific IgG in serum with a commercial ELISA kit. Bulk peripheral blood T-cell repertoires were additionally sequenced from unsorted PBMC for about 6 donors. Reads were demultiplexed and grouped by UMI with MIGEC, and clonotypes were assembled and quantified with MiTCR. To exclude erroneous sequences, any TCR cDNA sequence not supported by at least two reads was discarded. The tcR package was used for downstream repertoire analysis, with clonotypes matched between fractions based on CDR3 nucleotide sequence plus V segment. VDJmatch was used to annotate antigen specificity against VDJdb, with one amino acid substitution in CDR3 allowed.

Sequencing was done on a sample of PBMCs. The rearranged chain carries TRBV6-2 or TRBV6-3 and TRBJ2-2, and TRBD2 aligns with 10 junction nucleotides. This clonotype was obtained from a woman between 18 and 30 years old in good health. The DNA sequence follows: TGTGCCAGCAGTTACTCGAGATTGCGGACTAGCGGAACCGGGGAGCTGTTTTTT. Its protein is CASSYSRLRTSGTGELFF.